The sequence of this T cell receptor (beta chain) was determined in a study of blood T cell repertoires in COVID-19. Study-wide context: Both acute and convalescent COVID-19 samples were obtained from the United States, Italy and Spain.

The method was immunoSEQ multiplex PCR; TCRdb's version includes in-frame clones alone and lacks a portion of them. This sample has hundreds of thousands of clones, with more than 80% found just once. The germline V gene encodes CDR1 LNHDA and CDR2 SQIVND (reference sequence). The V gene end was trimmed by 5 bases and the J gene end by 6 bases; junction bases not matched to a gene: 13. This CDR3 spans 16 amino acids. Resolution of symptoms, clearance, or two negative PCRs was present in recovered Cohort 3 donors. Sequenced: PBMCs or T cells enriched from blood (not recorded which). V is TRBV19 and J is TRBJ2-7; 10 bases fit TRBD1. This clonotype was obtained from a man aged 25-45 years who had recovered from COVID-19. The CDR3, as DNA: TGTGCCAGTAGTGCTAAGTCGGGGACAGGGGTGATCGAGCAGTACTTC. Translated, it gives CASSAKSGTGVIEQYF.